This TCR beta chain came from a study of blood T cell repertoires in COVID-19. Study-level information: Acute-phase and convalescent COVID-19 samples originated in the United States, Italy and Spain. The analysed material was cDNA or gDNA that came from T cells, B-cell-depleted T cells, or PBMCs.

Germline V gene sequence: CDR1 ENHRY, CDR2 SYGVKD. The trim removed 5 bases at V and 3 bases at J, leaving 10 bases unmatched. The CDR3 spans 16 residues. Original analysis: Scientists estimated how many nucleated cells there were by amplifying reference gene primers. Some clones are missing from TCRdb's copy, which holds only in-frame ones; the method was immunoSEQ multiplex PCR. That table supplies the V and J calls and clone size; D and trimming were determined from the DNA. Here the sample spans some 120,000 clones, 75% to 85% being singletons. Sequenced input: peripheral blood. The sequence was collected from a man aged 80 or over with acute or convalescent COVID-19. The J gene is TRBJ1-2, the V gene TRBV10-3; 9 bases fit TRBD1. CDR3 nucleotide sequence: TGTGCCATCAGTAACTTGAATACAGGGGGCGACTATGGCTACACCTTC. Translation: CAISNLNTGGDYGYTF.